This T cell receptor (beta chain) was captured by sequencing in a study of cytomegalovirus exposure and HLA in healthy donors (dated by TCRdb to 2016 to 2017). About the investigation overall: An earlier analysis of 587 of the donors reported 276 Gb of sequence data and around 120 million unique TCR beta sequences obtained from 150 million to 200 million T cells. Roughly 300 gigabases of sequencing data and 75 million to 85 million unique TCR sequences made up an early release that covered roughly 670 HLA-typed donors. Among the roughly 400 genotyped donors, around 81% belonged to the genetic ancestry cluster associated with self-reported Caucasian donors. The study aimed to test whether signatures of past pathogen exposure could be identified by cataloging public T cell receptors. Using immunosequencing, the study profiled T cell repertoires from about 610 subjects and related those repertoires to cytomegalovirus serostatus. In addition to the first cohort of 666 subjects, a separate validation cohort of approximately 110 different subjects was used. High-throughput TCR immunosequencing, statistical association of individual TCRs with disease status, and machine learning were combined to predict cytomegalovirus infection status. In a later analysis, previously published TCR beta repertoires from about 670 donors were re-analyzed and high-resolution HLA genotyping was added so that TCR occurrence patterns could be studied. In the later analysis, no new phenotypic data were used to find candidate immune exposures; instead, reliance was placed on TCR beta sequences and their occurrence across donors. In an earlier analysis of roughly 540 of the donors, high-throughput TCR beta sequencing was used to judge whether each TCR beta V gene segment behaved as functional or pseudogenic. Donor age, sex, ethnicity and CMV serostatus were compiled alongside the repertoire data. In a later genetic analysis, genome-wide SNP genotypes for about 65% of the roughly 700 donors were used, and that subset was treated as a discovery cohort. Every discovery cohort repertoire had been produced on one sequencing platform. Both class I and class II loci were covered by HLA typing, at four-digit resolution. Typing coverage varied by locus: about 620-640 donors for A, B, C, DRB1 and DQB1; more than 500 for DQA1; about 600 for DPA1; some 470 for DPB1. Because of strong linkage in the cohort, a handful of DR-DQ haplotypes were treated as single units for association and clustering. On average, approximately 250,000 unique TCR beta nucleotide sequences were sequenced per donor among 300 to 500 genotyped donors of the cohort, with roughly a sixth of those sequences being non-productive.

Receptor amplification or capture employed the immunoSEQ multiplex PCR assay. For the multiplex PCR, a mixture combining 60 forward primers for TCR Vbeta segments and 13 reverse primers for TCR Jbeta segments was used. The CDR3 region of rearranged TCR beta genes was amplified from genomic DNA with a multiplex PCR assay. Amplified TCR beta libraries were sequenced as 87-base-pair reads on the Illumina HiSeq System. Turning to the authors' computational methods: A later analysis tallied 75 million to 95 million unique TCR beta chains across the roughly 610 repertoires, and about 12 million of those chains were shared by two or more donors. A nearest-neighbor algorithm error-corrected the raw reads and collapsed the reads into unique sequences, merging closely related sequences to remove PCR and sequencing errors. V, D and J gene segments were assigned by aligning CDR3 sequences to IMGT reference sequences. For a sequence to be retained, a match of at least six nucleotides to both a V gene segment and a J gene segment was required. A rearrangement counted as productive if the CDR3 had no stop codons and remained in frame with V and J, and every other rearrangement counted as non-productive. Following IMGT convention, CDR3 was defined as the stretch from the second conserved V-encoded cysteine up to the conserved J-encoded phenylalanine. In an earlier analysis of 500 to 650 of the donors, sequences lacking an unambiguous match to a single V gene segment were excluded. An earlier analysis of 450 to 650 of the donors called V segments functional above 56.7% productive rearrangements and segregating when the between-donor standard deviation exceeded 5%. A statistical classification framework was built for diagnosing cytomegalovirus status from the catalog of TCR beta chain sequences. V and J gene assignment, in a later analysis, came from comparing TCR nucleotide sequences with IMGT/GENE-DB human TR gene sequences. A later analysis assigned CDR3 sequences and most-parsimonious VDJ recombination scenarios with the TCRdist pipeline. In a later analysis, every TCR beta chain was defined by the combination of its CDR3 amino acid sequence and its V-gene family, and reads without a unique V-gene family were dropped. To address suspected cross-contamination and a sequencing artifact, a later analysis removed a few hundred highly shared, low-generation-probability nucleotide sequences. In a later analysis, a clonal expansion index for each public chain was calculated from normalized within-repertoire ranks of inferred template counts. In a later analysis, generation probabilities were computed using a VDJ recombination model fitted to out-of-frame rearrangements, and the results were checked against IGoR. In a later analysis, hypergeometric tests were used to score TCR-TCR, TCR-HLA and TCR-CMV co-occurrence, with a repertoire-size bias correction applied to TCR pairs. To estimate false discovery rates, a later analysis permuted the HLA or CMV assignments 20 times. In a later analysis, co-occurring TCRs were grouped using DBSCAN, with TCRdist sequence similarity added in when clustering inside HLA-allele-positive subsets. Repertoires with fewer than 30,000 or more than 120,000 public chains were left out of co-occurrence clustering, as were roughly five repertoires with anomalous nucleotide sharing. TCRdb took over this immuneACCESS table, retaining in-frame rearrangements with V and J assigned. Such tables are incomplete; in checked studies, under half of the missing clones stem from an unresolved V gene, and the remainder is unexplained. V, J and clone size derive from that table, while D and trimming were established from the DNA sequence. This sample lists roughly 140,000 clones; about 80% were detected once. Together, the top ten hold over 9.5% of the sample.

Notes on this clone: The specificity of this receptor is unknown. No much larger clone is present one base from it, and per-base qualities are unavailable.

What the study reported, not specific to this receptor: The classifier was reported to diagnose cytomegalovirus status with high specificity and sensitivity in both the original cohort and the validation cohort. According to a later analysis, parvovirus B19, influenza, CMV and Epstein-Barr virus appeared linked to several top co-occurrence clusters. Sequencing depth was assumed to be roughly uniform across donors in the presence/absence analyses, though that assumption may not hold. In a later analysis, 16,951 TCR beta sequences were associated with specific HLA alleles at a false discovery rate of 0.05. A further reported finding was that TCR beta sequences accurately predicted the HLA-A and HLA-B alleles for most subjects in the first cohort. About 17 rarely observed V segments, including chromosome 9 orphons, were excluded from the earlier analysis of approximately 600 of the donors because counts were too low. Because HLA typing was missing for some donors at each locus, association tests included only the typed subset. Most TCR sequences were seen in very few donors, while some public TCRs were found in many individuals. Broadly in line with IMGT annotations, most TCR beta V segments showed up in productive rearrangements about 87% or about 30% of the time in an earlier analysis of several hundred of the donors. In vitro tests confirmed that a few of the cytomegalovirus-associated TCR beta chains recognize cytomegalovirus antigens. The 87-base-pair reads could not distinguish some IMGT-functional V segments, including TRBV6-2 and TRBV6-3, so those segments were excluded. Compared with the roughly 710-donor mean, donors in an Asian-associated ancestry cluster had fewer N-insertions in productive TCRs, according to a later genetic analysis. In a later analysis, the rate of TCR association differed among HLA loci, with DRB1 alleles having the most associated TCRs and HLA-C alleles having the fewest. In this cohort, only TCR beta chains were sequenced, and detectable features were limited by the absence of alpha or paired-chain data. Linkage disequilibrium might explain the correlated functional status among segregating V segments, but an unknown experimental factor could not be ruled out. According to a later analysis, most CMV-associated TCR beta chains appeared to be HLA-restricted, and the HLA associations seemed to be driven largely by CMV exposure. A cluster of highly shared sequence variants was judged likely to be a technical artifact of the sequencing pipeline. The authors suggested that the approach could potentially be extended to other disease states and immunological phenotypes. In a later analysis, HLA-associated TCR beta chains were found to be more clonally expanded and to have lower generation probabilities than equally common non-associated chains. Strong co-occurrence of HLA alleles, especially DR and DQ, made assigning TCR associations to individual alleles difficult. A later genetic analysis associated a missense DCLRE1C variant with V-gene and J-gene trimming of TCR beta chains, and an independent cohort replicated the association. For the cohort, immune exposure information was limited to CMV serostatus. The study gave a list of 150 to 200 TCR beta chains associated with cytomegalovirus.

The CDR1 and CDR2 encoded by the germline V gene (reference sequence) are MNHEY and SMNVEV. Reading from cysteine to phenylalanine, the CDR3 counts 14 amino acids. Of the read, only the CDR3 DNA is kept; its 42 bases are in frame from base 1. The V and J ends are trimmed by 6 bases and 8 bases, leaving 14 bases between them. The cohort was made up of 666 healthy bone marrow donors. Cohort members were all nominally healthy when sampled, although unrecorded immune exposures were likely present. The donor was CMV seropositive and was included in the group of some 290 seropositive cohort members. A peripheral blood sample was collected from each donor, and TCR beta sequencing was performed on peripheral blood mononuclear cells. The Qiagen DNeasy Blood Extraction Kit was used to extract genomic DNA from the blood cell samples.

This chain is built from TRBV27 and TRBJ1-6; possibly the D gene is TRBD1, per 6 matching bases. Sequencing was carried out using PBMCs. The source is a woman aged 55-70 years in good health and CMV-seropositive. The CDR3 reads CASRVQGGYSPLHF. In nucleotides, the sequence is TGTGCCAGCAGGGTACAGGGAGGGTATTCACCCCTCCACTTT.